Reported below is one TCR beta chain. The target antigen is unknown. This sample is drawn from a study of spatial heterogeneity in lung cancer. Findings and limits, study-wide: Ubiquitous expanded tumor TCRs were observed in blood more at resection than follow-up.

After removal of 4 bases from V and 7 bases from J, the junction contained 8 bases not matched to a gene. The V gene's germline CDR1 is SGHTA and CDR2 FQGNSA. This CDR3 contains 16 residues. Unique molecular identifiers, one per molecule, were present on every TCR cDNA molecule. TCRdb used MiXCR to reprocess the 5' RACE reads, holding one entry per CDR3 protein. The data hold about 56,000 distinct CDR3 sequences, with approximately 8.9% observed a single time. Time point reported: sample taken at primary tumor resection. Frozen PBMC, nontumor lung or tumor provided whole RNA, which was sequenced unsorted. The donors comprised 60 to 80 untreated early-stage non-small cell lung cancer patients.

The TCR originated in a female donor with early-stage non-small cell lung cancer. The sample in question was PBMCs, obtained at surgery. The chain combines TRBV7-2 with TRBJ1-4, with 11 bases fitting TRBD1. For the CDR3, the DNA is TGTGCCAGCAGCTCCTTGACCGGGACAGGGGGTGAAAAACTGTTTTTT. This sequence encodes CASSSLTGTGGEKLFF.